The T cell receptor beta chain under discussion was sequenced for a study of tumor-infiltrating lymphocytes in primary liver carcinoma. The germline CDR1 and CDR2 sequences are MNHNY and SVGAGI (reference sequence). The CDR3 is made up of 13 amino acids. Starting from approximately 500 ng of total RNA, TCR beta cDNA was produced with a primer in the constant region. Nested multiplex PCR, run for three rounds with slightly modified ARM-PCR, yielded TCR beta libraries. It was with TRBV1-TRBV30 forward primers and a C-beta reverse primer that the first two PCR rounds were run, at roughly 9 cycles each. Using its own MiXCR run on the multiplex PCR reads, TCRdb lists one record per CDR3 protein. In the table there are some 190,000 distinct CDR3 sequences, just under 85% of which are singletons. This clonotype was found many times. Being one base from a much bigger clone, this may be a read error. Investigators took RNA and DNA out together from roughly 18-30 mg of unsorted bulk tissue.

The rearrangement uses TRBV6-6 and TRBJ2-5; D might be TRBD2 (5 bases). This clonotype was sampled from a man aged 35 to 55 with primary liver carcinoma and hepatitis B virus infection. Sequences were obtained from tumor tissue from primary liver carcinoma. CDR3 residues: CASSYRDQEPQYF. CDR3 coding DNA: TGTGCCAGCAGTTACCGGGATCAAGAGCCCCAGTACTTC.